This T cell receptor (beta chain) is from a study of PD-L1 blockade in urothelial cancer. Background on the study: Prior regimens of chemotherapy numbered 0 to 3 per patient. At 3 weeks after treatment start (second dose) and again at 6 weeks, blood was analyzed. Specimens of blood held a median count of roughly 150,000 T cells.

Time point here: pretreatment peripheral blood. Pretreatment sampling and on-treatment sampling together yielded between 1 and 8 samples for each patient. With 0 bases clipped from V and 7 bases from J, the junction kept 6 bases outside the gene matches. Germline loops: CDR1 MGHRA, CDR2 YSYEKL. The CDR3 extends over 16 amino acids. This clone was observed a handful of times. The method was immunoSEQ multiplex PCR; TCRdb's version includes in-frame clones alone and lacks a portion of them. The table shows about 86,000 clones, with 85% occurring only once. The chain is built from TRBV4-1 and TRBJ1-6, with TRBD1 identical over 7 bases. This clonotype was obtained from a man aged 60 to 69 with urothelial cancer. This material consisted of PBMCs, taken around atezolizumab (anti-PD-L1) treatment. The CDR3 protein is CASSQDYPGGNSPLHF. CDR3 DNA: TGCGCCAGCAGCCAAGATTACCCAGGGGGAAATTCACCCCTCCACTTT.